This is a list of T cell receptor beta chains from one sample in a study of T cell responses to AZD1222 COVID-19 vaccine. TCRdb's copy holds only in-frame clones and misses some; the assay was immunoSEQ multiplex PCR. The sample yields about 130,000 clones, about 88% seen once. The material sequenced was peripheral blood, taken on day 0 of AZD1222 vaccination. The receptors shown here come from an adult in good health. The CDR3 runs from the conserved cysteine through the conserved F or W. Each record gives: CDR3 protein, CDR3 DNA, D gene, J gene, V gene, CDR3 length. The D gene is left open where the match is weak.

CDR3 protein: CASSTGRSSSYNSPLHF; CDR3 DNA: TGTGCCAGCAGCACGGGACGTTCGAGCTCCTATAATTCACCCCTCCACTTT; D gene: NA; J gene: TRBJ1-6; V gene: TRBV11-2; CDR3 length: 17
CDR3 protein: CASMIRQGAGEQYF; CDR3 DNA: TGTGCCAGCATGATCCGACAGGGGGCCGGCGAGCAGTACTTC; D gene: NA; J gene: TRBJ2-7; V gene: TRBV21-1; CDR3 length: 14
CDR3 protein: CASSVAISDRDLFF; CDR3 DNA: TGTGCCAGCAGCGTAGCTATATCGGACAGGGATTTGTTCTTC; D gene: TRBD1; J gene: TRBJ2-1; V gene: TRBV9; CDR3 length: 14
CDR3 protein: CASGHRGREVLFF; CDR3 DNA: TGTGCCTCGGGCCACAGGGGGCGAGAGGTGCTGTTTTTT; D gene: TRBD1; J gene: TRBJ1-4; V gene: TRBV11-3; CDR3 length: 13
CDR3 protein: CASLGSKGNTIYF; CDR3 DNA: TGTGCCAGTCTAGGGTCTAAAGGAAACACCATATATTTT; D gene: NA; J gene: TRBJ1-3; V gene: TRBV28; CDR3 length: 13
CDR3 protein: CASSQVEEVDEQYF; CDR3 DNA: TGCGCCAGCAGCCAAGTGGAGGAAGTAGACGAGCAGTACTTC; D gene: NA; J gene: TRBJ2-7; V gene: TRBV4-1; CDR3 length: 14
CDR3 protein: CASSRDPIKGSYEQYF; CDR3 DNA: TGCGCCAGCAGCCGGGACCCAATAAAGGGGTCCTACGAGCAGTACTTC; D gene: NA; J gene: TRBJ2-7; V gene: TRBV4-1; CDR3 length: 16
CDR3 protein: CAWSPPPGGGAVGELFF; CDR3 DNA: TGTGCCTGGAGTCCCCCCCCCGGGGGGGGCGCGGTCGGGGAGCTGTTTTTT; D gene: TRBD2; J gene: TRBJ2-2; V gene: TRBV30; CDR3 length: 17
CDR3 protein: CASSLGVREAFF; CDR3 DNA: TGTGCCAGCAGTTTAGGGGTGAGAGAAGCTTTCTTT; D gene: NA; J gene: TRBJ1-1; V gene: TRBV28; CDR3 length: 12
CDR3 protein: CATSDGTGRNQPQHF; CDR3 DNA: TGTGCCACCAGTGATGGAACAGGGCGTAACCAGCCCCAGCATTTT; D gene: NA; J gene: TRBJ1-5; V gene: TRBV24-1; CDR3 length: 15